This is a list of T cell receptor beta chains from one sample in a study of blood T cell repertoires in COVID-19. Method: immunoSEQ multiplex PCR; TCRdb's copy keeps in-frame clones and lacks some. The table includes about 430,000 clones, around 90% detected once. The sequenced sample consisted of peripheral blood. Every receptor here comes from a man between 18 and 35 years old with COVID-19, enrolled during active disease. The CDR3 runs from the conserved cysteine through the conserved F or W. A D gene is named only where the DNA matches it firmly. Clone size appears in some rows only: once, few, many, or a class for an expanded clone.

clone_size d_call j_call v_call cdr3_nt cdr3_aa
- TRBD2 TRBJ2-7 TRBV5-8 TGTGCCAGCAGCTCCTTACCGGGACTAGCGGGAGTAAGAGGGGGCTACGAGCAGTACTTC CASSSLPGLAGVRGGYEQYF
- - TRBJ2-1 TRBV5-1 TGCGCCAGCAGCCTGGGGGTTGGGCCACGTGAGCAGTTCTTC CASSLGVGPREQFF
- TRBD2 TRBJ2-3 TRBV11-2 TGTGCCAGCAGCTTACCGGCCCGAGCGGGGGGAACAGATACGCAGTATTTT CASSLPARAGGTDTQYF
- - TRBJ2-3 TRBV7-9 TGTGCCAGCAGCCCCGGGAGAGGGGGCACAGATACGCAGTATTTT CASSPGRGGTDTQYF
- - TRBJ2-1 TRBV18 TGTGCCAGCTCCCAACAGGGCAGCGCCTACAATGAGCAGTTCTTC CASSQQGSAYNEQFF
- - TRBJ1-1 TRBV20-1 TGCAGTGCTAGTGCGTACACTGAAGCTTTCTTT CSASAYTEAFF
- - TRBJ2-7 TRBV11-2 TGTGCCAGCAGCGTTAGTAGTTACGAGCAGTACTTC CASSVSSYEQYF
once - TRBJ2-7 TRBV3-1/TRBV3-2 TGTGCCAGCAGCCGCCGCGGAGGGACCTACGAGCAGTACTTC CASSRRGGTYEQYF
- TRBD1 TRBJ1-1 TRBV9 TGTGCCAGCAGCGTACAGGGGGCGAACACTGAAGCTTTCTTT CASSVQGANTEAFF
- - TRBJ2-5 TRBV5-4 TGTGCCAGCAGTCAACAGGGAAGTGAAGAGACCCAGTACTTC CASSQQGSEETQYF
- TRBD1 TRBJ1-6 TRBV6-5 TGTGCCAGCAGTTACATGTCACAGGGGCAGTCACCCCTCCACTTT CASSYMSQGQSPLHF
few TRBD2 TRBJ2-5 TRBV10-2 TGCGCCAGCACTATTCGGGGGGTAGAGACCCAGTACTTC CASTIRGVETQYF
few - TRBJ2-7 TRBV3-1/TRBV3-2 TGTGCCAGCAGCCAAGATCCGCTCAGGGAGCAGTACTTC CASSQDPLREQYF
- - TRBJ2-1 TRBV6-5 TGTGCCAGCGCCAACCGAGACAACTCCTACAATGAGCAGTTCTTC CASANRDNSYNEQFF